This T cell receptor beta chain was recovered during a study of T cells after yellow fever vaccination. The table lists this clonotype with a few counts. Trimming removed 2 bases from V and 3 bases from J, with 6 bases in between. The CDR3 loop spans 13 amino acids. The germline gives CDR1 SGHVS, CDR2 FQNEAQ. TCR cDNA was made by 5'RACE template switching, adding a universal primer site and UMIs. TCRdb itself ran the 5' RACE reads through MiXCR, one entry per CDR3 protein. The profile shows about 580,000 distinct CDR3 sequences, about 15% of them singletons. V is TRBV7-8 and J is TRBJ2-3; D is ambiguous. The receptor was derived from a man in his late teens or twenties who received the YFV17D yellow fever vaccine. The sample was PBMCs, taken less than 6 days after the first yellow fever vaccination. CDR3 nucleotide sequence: TGTGCCAGCAGCTTATTGTTGACAGATACGCAGTATTTT. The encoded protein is CASSLLLTDTQYF.